The 5 T cell receptor beta chains given below trace back to one sample, sequenced in a study of breast tumors, draining lymph nodes, adjacent tissues. TCRdb reanalysed the multiplex PCR reads using MiXCR and keeps one entry per CDR3 protein. Of 200,000 to 300,000 distinct CDR3 sequences in the sample, around 31% are singletons; the top ten hold roughly 1.1%. Breast cancer patients provided tissue from their axillary draining lymph nodes. Sequenced input: axillary lymph node tissue. These receptor sequences come from a female donor with breast cancer. Some clones in this sample may be carry-over from other donors' samples.

In this sample, this clonotype turned up many times. The rearrangement joins TRBV10-3 to TRBJ2-7; 10 bases are a match to TRBD1. Trimming took 2 bases from V and 6 from J; bases not matched to a gene: 4. CDR1 is ENHRY, CDR2 SYGVKD, per germline. This CDR3 has 14 residues. The CDR3 DNA reads as TGTGCCATCAGTGAGGGGACAGGGGTTTTCGAGCAGTACTTC. Translation: CAISEGTGVFEQYF.

A word on this clonotype: The junction departs from the called germline gene at one end, perhaps through a read error. This chain links TRBV28 with TRBJ2-1; 8 nucleotides match TRBD2. The CDR3 has 13 residues. The germline V gene has CDR1 MDHEN and CDR2 SYDVKM. CDR3 loop: CAIALAGRNERFF. The CDR3 DNA reads TGTGCCATTGCGCTAGCGGGCCGCAATGAGCGGTTCTTC. Full variable domain (remainder filled in from reference TRBV28 and TRBJ2-1): DVKVTQSSRYLVKRTGEKVFLECVQDMDHENMFWYRQDPGLGLRLIYFSYDVKMKEKGDIPEGYSVSREKKERFSLILESASTNQTSMYLCAIALAGRNERFFGPGTRLTVL.

This clonotype was detected ten times or more. V gene TRBV6-6 combines with J gene TRBJ1-5, with 8 bases fitting TRBD1. Trimming cost V 6 bases and J 5 bases; bases outside gene matches: 6. CDR1 is MNHNY and CDR2 is SVGAGI in the germline V gene (reference sequence). This CDR3 region has 14 residues. CDR3 DNA sequence: TGTGCCAGCAGACTAGGACAGGGCCATCAGCCCCAGCATTTT. Translated, it gives CASRLGQGHQPQHF.

This clonotype was picked up many times. The rearrangement uses TRBV20-1 and TRBJ2-1, with D maybe TRBD1 (6 bases). This CDR3 has 13 residues. Germline CDR1 and CDR2: DFQATT and SNEGSKA (reference sequence). Trimming left V 3 bases short and J 7 bases short, with 13 bases between. The CDR3 spells CSARGASVNEQFF. CDR3 nucleotides: TGCAGTGCTAGGGGGGCGTCGGTTAATGAGCAGTTCTTC.

This clonotype was counted many times. The V gene is TRBV5-1, the J gene TRBJ2-3; D might be TRBD1 or TRBD2, each matching 6 bases. Germline CDR1 SGHRS, CDR2 YFSETQ. V lost 1 base and J 3 bases, leaving 9 bases between the germline ends. CDR3 length equals 14 residues. DNA for the CDR3: TGCGCCAGCAGCTTGACAGGGAGGACAGATACGCAGTATTTT. Translated: CASSLTGRTDTQYF.